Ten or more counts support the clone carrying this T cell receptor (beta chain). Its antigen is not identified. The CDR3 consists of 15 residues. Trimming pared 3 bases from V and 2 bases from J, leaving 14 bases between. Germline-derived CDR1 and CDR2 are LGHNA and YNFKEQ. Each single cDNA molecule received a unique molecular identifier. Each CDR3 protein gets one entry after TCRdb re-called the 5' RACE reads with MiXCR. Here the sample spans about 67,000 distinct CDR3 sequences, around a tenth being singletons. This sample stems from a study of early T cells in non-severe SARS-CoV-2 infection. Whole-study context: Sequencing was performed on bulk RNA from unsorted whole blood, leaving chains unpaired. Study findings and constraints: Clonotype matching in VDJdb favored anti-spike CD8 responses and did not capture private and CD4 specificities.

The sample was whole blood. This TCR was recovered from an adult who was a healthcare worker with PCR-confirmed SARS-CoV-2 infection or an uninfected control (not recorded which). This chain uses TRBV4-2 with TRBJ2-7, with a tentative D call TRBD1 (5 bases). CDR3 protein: CASSQESDMPYEQYF. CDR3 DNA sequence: TGTGCCAGCAGCCAGGAATCGGACATGCCCTACGAGCAGTACTTC.